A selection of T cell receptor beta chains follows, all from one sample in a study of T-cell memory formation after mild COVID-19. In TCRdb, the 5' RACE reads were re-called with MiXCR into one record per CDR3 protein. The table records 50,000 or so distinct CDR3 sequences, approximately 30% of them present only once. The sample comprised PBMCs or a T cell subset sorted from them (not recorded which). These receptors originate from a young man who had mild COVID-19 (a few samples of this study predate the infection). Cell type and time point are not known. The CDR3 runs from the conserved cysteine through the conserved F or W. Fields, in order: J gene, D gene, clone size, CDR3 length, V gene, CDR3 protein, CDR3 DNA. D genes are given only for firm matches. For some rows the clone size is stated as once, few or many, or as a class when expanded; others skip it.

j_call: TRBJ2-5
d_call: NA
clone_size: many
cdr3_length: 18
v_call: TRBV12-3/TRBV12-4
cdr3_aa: CASSFGGQQLTGQETQYF
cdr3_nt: TGTGCCAGCAGTTTCGGGGGACAGCAGTTGACTGGGCAAGAGACCCAGTACTTC

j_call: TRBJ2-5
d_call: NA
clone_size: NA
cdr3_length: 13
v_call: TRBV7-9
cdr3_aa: CASIRSLQETQYF
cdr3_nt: TGTGCCAGCATCAGGAGCCTCCAAGAGACCCAGTACTTC

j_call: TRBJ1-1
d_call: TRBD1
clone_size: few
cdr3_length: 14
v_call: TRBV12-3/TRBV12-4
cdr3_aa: CASSPGTGNTEAFF
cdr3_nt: TGTGCCAGCAGCCCCGGGACAGGCAACACTGAAGCTTTCTTT

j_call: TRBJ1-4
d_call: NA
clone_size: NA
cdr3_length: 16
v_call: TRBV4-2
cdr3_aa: CASSPTSGAGAEKLFF
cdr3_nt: TGTGCCAGCAGCCCAACGTCAGGGGCGGGTGCTGAAAAACTGTTTTTT

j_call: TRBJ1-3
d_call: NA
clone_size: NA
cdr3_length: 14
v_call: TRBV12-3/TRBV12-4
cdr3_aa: CASREGGSGNTIYF
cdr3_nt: TGTGCCAGCAGAGAAGGGGGCTCTGGAAACACCATATATTTT

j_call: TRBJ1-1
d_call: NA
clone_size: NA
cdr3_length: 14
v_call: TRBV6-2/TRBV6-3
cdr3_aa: CASSLQGPNTEAFF
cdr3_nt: TGTGCCAGCAGCCTACAGGGACCGAACACTGAAGCTTTCTTT

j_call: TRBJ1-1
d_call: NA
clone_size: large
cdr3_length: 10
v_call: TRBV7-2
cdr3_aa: CASGRLGAFF
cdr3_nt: TGTGCCAGCGGGCGGTTGGGGGCTTTCTTT

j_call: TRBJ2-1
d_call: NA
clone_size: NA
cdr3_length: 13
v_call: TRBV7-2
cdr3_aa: CASSLTTVREQFF
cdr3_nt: TGTGCCAGCAGCCTGACCACGGTGCGTGAGCAGTTCTTC

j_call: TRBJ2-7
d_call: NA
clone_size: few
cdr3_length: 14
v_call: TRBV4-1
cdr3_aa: CASSPGGFYYEQYF
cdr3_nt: TGCGCCAGCAGCCCCGGAGGGTTCTACTACGAGCAGTACTTC

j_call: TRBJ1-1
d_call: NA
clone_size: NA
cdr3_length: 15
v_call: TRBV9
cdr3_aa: CASSSRGGGNTEAFF
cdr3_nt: TGTGCCAGCAGCTCCCGCGGAGGGGGGAACACTGAAGCTTTCTTT

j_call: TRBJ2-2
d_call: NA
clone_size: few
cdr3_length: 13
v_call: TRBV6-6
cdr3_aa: CASKKRSTGELFF
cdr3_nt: TGTGCCAGCAAAAAACGGAGCACCGGGGAGCTGTTTTTT

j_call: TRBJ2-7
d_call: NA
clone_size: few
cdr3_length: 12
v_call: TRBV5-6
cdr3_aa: CASRSGDYEQYF
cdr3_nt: TGTGCCAGCAGGAGCGGTGACTACGAGCAGTACTTC

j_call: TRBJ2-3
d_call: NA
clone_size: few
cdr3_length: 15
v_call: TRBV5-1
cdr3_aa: CASSSGLHSTDTQYF
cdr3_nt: TGCGCCAGCAGCTCGGGACTCCATAGCACAGATACGCAGTATTTT

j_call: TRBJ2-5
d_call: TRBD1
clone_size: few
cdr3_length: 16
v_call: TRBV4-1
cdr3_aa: CASSQGGTGGGQTQYF
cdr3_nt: TGCGCCAGCAGCCAAGGGGGGACAGGGGGCGGTCAGACCCAGTACTTC

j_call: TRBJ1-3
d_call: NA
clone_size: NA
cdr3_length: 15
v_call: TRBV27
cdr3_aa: CASSLRGSSGNTIYF
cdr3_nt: TGTGCCAGCAGTTTAAGGGGGAGCTCTGGAAACACCATATATTTT

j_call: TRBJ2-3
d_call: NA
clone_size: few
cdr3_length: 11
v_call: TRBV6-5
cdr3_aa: CASSSGRTQYF
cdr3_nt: TGTGCCAGCAGTTCGGGCCGTACGCAGTATTTT

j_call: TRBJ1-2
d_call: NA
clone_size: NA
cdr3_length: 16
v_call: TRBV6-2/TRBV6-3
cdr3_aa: CASDHTLSTLNYGYTF
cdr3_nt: TGTGCCAGCGACCATACCCTTTCTACGCTTAACTATGGCTACACCTTC

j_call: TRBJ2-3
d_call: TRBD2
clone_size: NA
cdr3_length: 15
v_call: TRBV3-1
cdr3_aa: CASSQELAGTDTQYF
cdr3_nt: TGTGCCAGCAGCCAAGAACTAGCGGGCACAGATACGCAGTATTTT